A single sample is the source of the 20 T cell receptor beta chains below, sequenced in a study of CD8 T cells in ankylosing spondylitis. TCRdb reprocessed the 5' RACE reads via MiXCR and lists one record per CDR3 protein. This table holds roughly 180,000 distinct CDR3 sequences, 9.8% found once. Sequenced: blood, either unsorted or a sorted T cell fraction (not recorded which). The receptors were gathered from a female donor with ankylosing spondylitis or in good health (not recorded which).

This chain links TRBV6-2 or TRBV6-3 with TRBJ2-5; TRBD1 agrees at 10 bases. V lost 0 bases, J lost 4 bases, and 11 bases stayed unmatched. Germline loops: CDR1 MNHEY, CDR2 SVGEGT. The CDR3 length is 18 residues. CDR3 nucleotide sequence: TGTGCCAGCAGTTACTCACTCCGGCGGGGACAGGGGAGAGAGACCCAGTACTTC. It codes for CASSYSLRRGQGRETQYF.

This clonotype turned up a few times. The chain recombines TRBV20-1 with TRBJ2-5, with unresolved D. V was cut by 3 bases and J by 6 bases, with 5 bases left in between. Germline V gives CDR1 DFQATT, CDR2 SNEGSKA (reference sequence). The CDR3 totals 10 residues. As DNA, the CDR3 is TGCAGTGCTAGTAGTCAGACCCAGTACTTC. It is translated as CSASSQTQYF.

The table lists this clonotype with many counts. J is TRBJ2-5 and V is TRBV25-1; 13 positions match TRBD2. This CDR3 has 16 amino acids. Trimming removed 1 base from V and 5 bases from J; junction bases left unmatched: 4. Germline loops: CDR1 MGHDK, CDR2 SYGVNS. CDR3 nucleotides: TGTGCCAGCAGTGAATGGACTAGCGGGAGTCATGAGACCCAGTACTTC. It translates to CASSEWTSGSHETQYF.

This chain uses TRBV27 with TRBJ2-1, with 7 bases fitting TRBD2. This CDR3 contains 14 residues. Germline-derived CDR1 and CDR2 are MNHEY and SMNVEV (reference sequence). Unmatched junction bases numbered 16, after V lost 10 bases and J lost 10 bases. CDR3 DNA sequence: TGTGCCACCCAGTTTAGACTAGCCGGGGGAGAGCAGTTCTTC. Encoded protein: CATQFRLAGGEQFF.

The chain employs TRBV6-2 or TRBV6-3 and TRBJ2-1; no definite D call. The CDR3 contains 12 residues. From germline, CDR1 is MNHEY and CDR2 SVGEGT. The ends were cut back, 6 bases at V and 7 bases at J, with 10 bases in the middle. CDR3: CASSHLGNEQFF. CDR3 nucleotide sequence: TGTGCCAGCAGCCACCTGGGGAATGAGCAGTTCTTC.

This clonotype was found a few times. Here the CDR3 reads CASSYLGRTDTQYF. Written as DNA, the CDR3 is TGTGCCAGCAGCTACCTGGGGCGCACAGATACGCAGTATTTT. The gene calls are TRBV28 and TRBJ2-3, with a possible D match to TRBD1 (5 bases). V gave up 6 bases and J gave up 1 base, with 11 bases separating them. The CDR3 has 14 residues. Germline CDR1 is MDHEN and CDR2 is SYDVKM. The full variable domain, in which reference TRBV28 and TRBJ2-3 provide the parts outside the CDR3, is DVKVTQSSRYLVKRTGEKVFLECVQDMDHENMFWYRQDPGLGLRLIYFSYDVKMKEKGDIPEGYSVSREKKERFSLILESASTNQTSMYLCASSYLGRTDTQYFGPGTRLTVL.

This clonotype has a handful of counts. The J gene is TRBJ2-7, the V gene TRBV12-3 or TRBV12-4, with 7 bases identical to TRBD2. CDR3 length equals 17 residues. V gave up 7 bases and J gave up 2 bases; unmatched junction bases: 17. CDR3 coding DNA: TGTGCCAGCACCCTAGGGTGGGAGGGACTACCAGCCTACGAGCAGTACTTC. It yields the protein CASTLGWEGLPAYEQYF.

The V call is TRBV11-2, the J call TRBJ2-1, with D unclear. CDR1 SGHAT and CDR2 FQNNGV come from the germline V gene. The CDR3 sequence is 12 residues long. V lost 8 bases, J lost 8 bases, and 13 bases lay in between. The CDR3 here is CASVNMGHEQFF. The CDR3 coding sequence is TGTGCCAGCGTGAACATGGGCCATGAGCAGTTCTTC.

In this sample, this clonotype turned up many times. This sequence joins TRBV7-9 and TRBJ2-1; 9 bases are shared with TRBD2. J gave up 2 bases and V 5 bases, and 7 bases lay outside the gene matches. Germline V gene lookup returns CDR1 SEHNR and CDR2 FQNEAQ (reference sequence). The CDR3 consists of 16 residues. The CDR3 nucleotides are TGTGCCAGCAGCGATGGACTAGCGAGCGCCTACAATGAGCAGTTCTTC. Protein sequence: CASSDGLASAYNEQFF.

The V gene is TRBV9, the J gene TRBJ2-1; D may correspond to TRBD1 or TRBD2 (5 bases each). The CDR3 is 16 amino acids. V lost 5 bases, J lost 0 bases, and 15 bases lay in between. Per germline, CDR1 SGDLS and CDR2 YYNGEE. The CDR3 region is CASSGRDGSSYNEQFF. The CDR3 DNA reads TGTGCCAGCAGTGGAAGGGACGGAAGCTCCTACAATGAGCAGTTCTTC.

The table lists this clonotype with a few counts. Compared with germline, one end of the junction differs, possibly owing to a read error. The V call is TRBV3-1, the J call TRBJ2-3, with a tentative D call TRBD2 (5 bases). Germline lookup yields CDR1 LGHDT and CDR2 YNNKEL (reference sequence). CDR3 length: 13 amino acids. The CDR3 spells CATSGISTDTQYF. CDR3 nucleotide sequence: TGTGCCACCAGCGGTATTAGCACAGATACGCAGTATTTT.

The sample holds many counts of this clonotype. The V gene is TRBV12-3 or TRBV12-4, the J gene TRBJ2-1, with 11 bases lining up with TRBD2. Unmatched junction bases numbered 4, after V lost 2 bases and J lost 1 base. The CDR3 contains 17 residues. The CDR3 spells CASSLPVAGGSYNEQFF. The CDR3 DNA is TGTGCCAGCAGTTTACCCGTAGCGGGAGGGTCCTACAATGAGCAGTTCTTC.

This clonotype was detected ten times or more. The rearrangement joins TRBV12-3 or TRBV12-4 to TRBJ2-7; 8 bases are a match to TRBD1. Trimming cost V 7 bases and J 2 bases; bases outside gene matches: 10. This CDR3 contains 15 residues. The chain's CDR3 is CASTPGTGPTYEQYF. The CDR3 region has the DNA TGTGCCAGCACCCCGGGGACAGGACCCACCTACGAGCAGTACTTC.

This clonotype was picked up many times. CDR3 in DNA: TGCGCCAGCAGCCAAGATCGGGCGTACGAGCAGTACTTC. Amino acids: CASSQDRAYEQYF. This rearrangement joins TRBV4-3 to TRBJ2-7; D remains unclear. This CDR3 has 13 residues. From germline, CDR1 is LGHNA and CDR2 YSLEER. V was clipped by 0 bases and J by 4 bases, with 7 bases between them.

This clonotype was seen ten or more times. This sequence joins TRBV7-9 and TRBJ2-7; D ambiguous. Germline CDR1 and CDR2: SEHNR and FQNEAQ (reference sequence). The V and J ends lost 5 bases and 2 bases respectively, with 10 bases between them. This CDR3 has 13 amino acids. The CDR3 coding sequence is TGTGCCAGCAGCGTTACATCAGCCTACGAGCAGTACTTC. Translation: CASSVTSAYEQYF. The full variable domain, in which reference TRBV7-9 and TRBJ2-7 provide the parts outside the CDR3, is DTGVSQNPRHKITKRGQNVTFRCDPISEHNRLYWYRQTLGQGPEFLTYFQNEAQLEKSRLLSDRFSAERPKGSFSTLEIQRTEQGDSAMYLCASSVTSAYEQYFGPGTRLTVT.

This clonotype was counted at least ten times. The chain recombines TRBV12-5 with TRBJ2-1; 9 nucleotides align to TRBD1. CDR1 is LGHNT and CDR2 is FRNRAP in the germline V gene. V shed 3 bases and J 5 bases; nucleotides not matched to a gene: 11. CDR3 length: 17 residues. The CDR3 nucleotides are TGTGCTAGTGGTTTCTACGTGCCGGGACAGGGCCACAATGAGCAGTTCTTC. It codes for CASGFYVPGQGHNEQFF.

The V and J genes are TRBV3-1 and TRBJ2-1; 11 nucleotides match TRBD2. Germline CDR1 and CDR2: LGHDT and YNNKEL (reference sequence). The CDR3 runs to 17 residues. The junction had 7 bases not matched to a gene; V was cut back by 3 bases and J by 3 bases. The CDR3 DNA is TGTGCCAGCAGCCAGGTCTTAGCGGGAGGGAACTACAATGAGCAGTTCTTC. Translated, it gives CASSQVLAGGNYNEQFF.

The chain carries TRBV27 and TRBJ1-1; D call uncertain. Germline V lookup: CDR1 MNHEY, CDR2 SMNVEV (reference sequence). Trimming took off 2 bases at V and 4 bases at J, with 8 bases between the two ends. This CDR3 has 13 amino acids. The CDR3, as DNA: TGTGCCAGCAGTTTAACGGTGTTCACTGAAGCTTTCTTT. It codes for CASSLTVFTEAFF.

In this sample, this clonotype turned up a few times. This rearrangement joins TRBV3-1 to TRBJ2-1, with a weak D call TRBD2 (7 bases). V lost 4 bases and J lost 5, with 15 bases in between. Germline CDR1 is LGHDT and CDR2 is YNNKEL (reference sequence). CDR3 length: 15 residues. The CDR3 bases are TGTGCCAGCAGCCGGGACGGGGGGCGGAACAATGAGCAGTTCTTC. Protein product: CASSRDGGRNNEQFF.

This clonotype has only a few counts. Here the CDR3 reads CASNGLEQFF. The CDR3 DNA reads as TGTGCCAGCAATGGGTTAGAGCAGTTCTTC. This chain links TRBV2 with TRBJ2-1; D gene ambiguous. CDR1 is SNHLY, CDR2 FYNNEI, per germline. V shed 7 bases and J shed 10 bases, with 8 bases lying between them. CDR3 size: 10 residues.